Reported below is one TCR beta chain. The CDR3 is made up of 15 amino acids. V dropped 4 bases and J dropped 3 bases, with 15 bases sitting between them. CDR1 and CDR2 from the germline V gene are MDHEN and SYDVKM. The sample belongs to a study of blood T cell repertoires in COVID-19. Study overall: The United States, Italy and Spain provided the acute and convalescent COVID-19 samples.

TCRdb's table, derived via immunoSEQ multiplex PCR, lists solely in-frame clones and lacks some. The table records 30,000 to 40,000 clones, roughly four fifths of them present only once. V and J are TRBV28 and TRBJ1-1, with D perhaps matching TRBD1 (5 bases). This TCR derives from a man aged 80 or over with active or convalescent COVID-19. The sample consisted of peripheral blood. CDR3 coding DNA: TGTGCCAGCAGTTCCATAGACACAGGAGACACTGAAGCTTTCTTT. It codes for CASSSIDTGDTEAFF. The variable domain in full, completed from reference TRBV28 and TRBJ1-1, reads DVKVTQSSRYLVKRTGEKVFLECVQDMDHENMFWYRQDPGLGLRLIYFSYDVKMKEKGDIPEGYSVSREKKERFSLILESASTNQTSMYLCASSSIDTGDTEAFFGQGTRLTVV.